This T cell receptor beta chain stems from a study of blood T cell repertoires in COVID-19. Turning to the study itself: Samples representing acute and convalescent COVID-19 were sourced from the United States, Italy and Spain.

Assignments of participants to cohorts depended upon their own reported clinical history. Two negative PCRs, clearance, or symptom resolution characterized the recovered Cohort 3 donors. In the authors' methods: Amplification of reference gene primers provided the estimated nucleated cell counts. Repertoires were generated with immunoSEQ multiplex PCR, while TCRdb's copy carries only in-frame clones and drops some. V, J and clone size are those of that table, while D and trimming were read from the DNA. This table holds about 180,000 clones, roughly nine tenths found once. The receptor was derived from a woman between 50 and 59 years old who had recovered from COVID-19. Sequencing was performed on PBMCs or T cells enriched from blood (not recorded which).

CDR3 protein: CASSYSVVGDGYTF. CDR3 DNA: TGTGCCAGCAGTTACTCGGTAGTTGGAGATGGCTACACCTTC. The chain uses TRBV6-5 and TRBJ1-2, with D unresolved. Trimming stripped 0 bases from V and 6 bases from J, with 11 bases between. This CDR3 is built from 14 residues. CDR1 and CDR2 (germline): MNHEY, SVGAGI.